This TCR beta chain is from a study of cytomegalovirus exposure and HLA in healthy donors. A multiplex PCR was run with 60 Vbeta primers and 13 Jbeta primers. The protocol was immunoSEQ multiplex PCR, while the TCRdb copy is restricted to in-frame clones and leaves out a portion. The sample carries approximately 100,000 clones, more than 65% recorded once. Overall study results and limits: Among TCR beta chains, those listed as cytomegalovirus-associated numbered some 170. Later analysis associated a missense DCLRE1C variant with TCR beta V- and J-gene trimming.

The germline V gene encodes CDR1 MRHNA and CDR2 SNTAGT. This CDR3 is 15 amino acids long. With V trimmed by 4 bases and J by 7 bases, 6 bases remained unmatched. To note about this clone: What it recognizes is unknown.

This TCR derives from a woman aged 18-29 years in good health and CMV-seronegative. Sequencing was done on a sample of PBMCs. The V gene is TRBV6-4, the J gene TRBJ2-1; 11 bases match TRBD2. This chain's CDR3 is CASSVELAGENEQFF. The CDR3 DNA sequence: TGTGCCAGCAGTGTGGAACTAGCGGGAGAGAATGAGCAGTTCTTC.